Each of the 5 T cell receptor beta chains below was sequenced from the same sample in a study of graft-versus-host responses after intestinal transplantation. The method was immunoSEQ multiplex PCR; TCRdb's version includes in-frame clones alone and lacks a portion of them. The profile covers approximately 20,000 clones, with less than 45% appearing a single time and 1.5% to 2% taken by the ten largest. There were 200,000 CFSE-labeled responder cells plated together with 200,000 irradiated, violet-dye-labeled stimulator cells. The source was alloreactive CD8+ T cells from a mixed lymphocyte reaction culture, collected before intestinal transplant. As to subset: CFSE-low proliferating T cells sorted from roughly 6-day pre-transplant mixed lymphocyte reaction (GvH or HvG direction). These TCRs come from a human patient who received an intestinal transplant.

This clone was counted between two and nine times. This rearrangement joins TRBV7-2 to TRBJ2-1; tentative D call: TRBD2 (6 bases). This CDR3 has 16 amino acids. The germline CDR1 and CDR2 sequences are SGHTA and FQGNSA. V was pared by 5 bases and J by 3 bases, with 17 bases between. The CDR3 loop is CASSPTGTRIYNEQFF. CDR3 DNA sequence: TGTGCCAGCAGCCCGACCGGGACTCGGATCTACAATGAGCAGTTCTTC. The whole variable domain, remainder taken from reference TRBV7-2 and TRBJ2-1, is GAGVSQSPSNKVTEKGKDVELRCDPISGHTALYWYRQSLGQGLEFLIYFQGNSAPDKSGLPSDRFSAERTGGSVSTLTIQRTQQEDSAVYLCASSPTGTRIYNEQFFGPGTRLTVL.

CDR3: CASSPSVKNYGYTF. The CDR3 DNA reads TGTGCCAGCAGCCCGTCGGTCAAGAACTATGGCTACACCTTC. This chain links TRBV6-5 with TRBJ1-2, with unresolved D. V was shortened by 6 bases and J by 2 bases, with 13 bases between the two germline ends. Germline V gene data show CDR1 as MNHEY and CDR2 as SVGAGI. This CDR3 spans 14 amino acids.

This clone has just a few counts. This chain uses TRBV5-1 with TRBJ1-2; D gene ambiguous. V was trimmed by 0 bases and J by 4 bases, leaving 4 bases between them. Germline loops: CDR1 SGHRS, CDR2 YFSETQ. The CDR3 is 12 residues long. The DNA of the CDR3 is TGCGCCAGCAGCTTGGCTGGCTATGGCTACACCTTC. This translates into CASSLAGYGYTF.

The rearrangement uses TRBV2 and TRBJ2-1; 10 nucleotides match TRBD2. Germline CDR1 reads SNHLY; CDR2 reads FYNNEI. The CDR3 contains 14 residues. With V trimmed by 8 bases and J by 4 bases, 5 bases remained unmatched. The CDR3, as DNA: TGTGCCAGCGTACTAGCGGGGACTTACAATGAGCAGTTCTTC. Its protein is CASVLAGTYNEQFF. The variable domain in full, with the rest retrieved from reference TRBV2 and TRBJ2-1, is EPEVTQTPSHQVTQMGQEVILRCVPISNHLYFYWYRQILGQKVEFLVSFYNNEISEKSEIFDDQFSVERPDGSNFTLKIRSTKLEDSAMYFCASVLAGTYNEQFFGPGTRLTVL.

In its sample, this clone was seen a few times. The CDR3 DNA sequence: TGTGCCAGCAGCCCGGGACAGACTAGCACAGATACGCAGTATTTT. Amino acid sequence: CASSPGQTSTDTQYF. The V call is TRBV7-9, the J call TRBJ2-3; the match to TRBD1 covers 7 bases. The CDR3 spans 15 residues. V shed 5 bases and J 0 bases; nucleotides not matched to a gene: 5. Germline V CDR1 and CDR2: SEHNR, FQNEAQ (reference sequence). Full variable domain (remainder filled in from reference TRBV7-9 and TRBJ2-3): DTGVSQNPRHKITKRGQNVTFRCDPISEHNRLYWYRQTLGQGPEFLTYFQNEAQLEKSRLLSDRFSAERPKGSFSTLEIQRTEQGDSAMYLCASSPGQTSTDTQYFGPGTRLTVL.